This T cell receptor beta chain was documented in a study of monozygotic twins with inflammatory bowel disease. TCRdb reprocessed the 5' RACE reads and stores each CDR3 protein as one record, lacking DNA. Reported are approximately 330,000 distinct CDR3 sequences; the ten largest clones contain 2% to 2.5%. The CDR3 totals 15 residues. In germline, CDR1 is LGHNA, CDR2 YSLEER. Points from the study as a whole: Ultimately, a single strong signal or clonotype associated with IBD was not supported. Concordance status among twins (concordant versus discordant) showed no link to repertoire similarity, possibly from limited power.

Of note for this clonotype: Its target is unknown.

This TCR was recovered from a human donor with ulcerative colitis or Crohn's disease, or a healthy co-twin of an affected twin (not recorded which). Sequencing used blood. The chain is built from TRBV4-3 and TRBJ1-3. CDR3: CASSQDTNSGNTIYF.